The 6 T cell receptor beta chains below all came from one sample that was sequenced in a study of blood T cell repertoires in COVID-19. Produced via immunoSEQ multiplex PCR; TCRdb's table is partial and in-frame only. The table shows roughly 130,000 clones, with around 82% occurring only once. The specimen was peripheral blood. The receptors here all came from a woman aged 25 to 39 who had recovered from COVID-19.

The V call is TRBV27, the J call TRBJ1-6; a possible D gene is TRBD1 (6 bases). V was shortened by 4 bases and J by 7 bases, with 11 bases between the two germline ends. Germline values: CDR1 MNHEY, CDR2 SMNVEV (reference sequence). The CDR3 consists of 14 residues. Written as DNA, the CDR3 is TGTGCCAGCAGTTCGGACAGCCCAAATTCACCCCTCCACTTT. Its translation is CASSSDSPNSPLHF.

The chain's CDR3 is CASSEATGGAEKLFF. The DNA for the CDR3 is TGTGCCAGCAGTGAAGCAACAGGGGGGGCTGAAAAACTGTTTTTT. V usage is TRBV2 and J usage is TRBJ1-4; 8 bases are shared with TRBD1. The germline gives CDR1 SNHLY, CDR2 FYNNEI. The CDR3 loop spans 15 amino acids. V dropped 0 bases and J dropped 7; count of bases not matched to a gene: 4.

The J gene is TRBJ2-3, the V gene TRBV21-1; the D segment call TRBD2 is taken from the table without a DNA check. TRBV21-1 counts as a pseudogene. The CDR3 consists of 18 residues. CDR3 sequence reads: CASSKVRRAGADTDTQYF. DNA of the CDR3: TGTGCCAGCAGCAAAGTAAGGAGGGCGGGGGCCGACACAGATACGCAGTATTTT.

The chain employs TRBV6-5 and TRBJ1-5, with D possibly TRBD1 on 5 matching bases. The germline V gene has CDR1 MNHEY and CDR2 SVGAGI. The germline V and J ends were trimmed by 5 bases and 4 bases, with 9 bases remaining between them. CDR3 length equals 13 residues. The CDR3 nucleotides are TGTGCCAGCAGTCAGGGCACGAATCAGCCCCAGCATTTT. The encoded protein is CASSQGTNQPQHF.

The chain joins TRBV7-6 to TRBJ2-1, with 9 positions matching TRBD2. This CDR3 has 16 residues. Germline V lookup: CDR1 SGHVS, CDR2 FNYEAQ. The ends lost 5 bases at V and 9 bases at J; junction bases unmatched: 14. This CDR3 is CASSLTSRGGPVEQFF. The CDR3, as DNA: TGTGCCAGCAGCCTAACTTCGCGGGGGGGCCCTGTTGAGCAGTTCTTC.

The chain combines TRBV27 with TRBJ2-1, with TRBD2 matching over 8 bases. CDR3 length equals 17 residues. J lost 4 bases, V lost 7 bases, and 15 bases had no gene match. Germline-derived CDR1 and CDR2 are MNHEY and SMNVEV (reference sequence). DNA of the CDR3: TGTGCCAGCACCTATCGGTTTAGCGGGATTGGGTACAATGAGCAGTTCTTC. Translated: CASTYRFSGIGYNEQFF.